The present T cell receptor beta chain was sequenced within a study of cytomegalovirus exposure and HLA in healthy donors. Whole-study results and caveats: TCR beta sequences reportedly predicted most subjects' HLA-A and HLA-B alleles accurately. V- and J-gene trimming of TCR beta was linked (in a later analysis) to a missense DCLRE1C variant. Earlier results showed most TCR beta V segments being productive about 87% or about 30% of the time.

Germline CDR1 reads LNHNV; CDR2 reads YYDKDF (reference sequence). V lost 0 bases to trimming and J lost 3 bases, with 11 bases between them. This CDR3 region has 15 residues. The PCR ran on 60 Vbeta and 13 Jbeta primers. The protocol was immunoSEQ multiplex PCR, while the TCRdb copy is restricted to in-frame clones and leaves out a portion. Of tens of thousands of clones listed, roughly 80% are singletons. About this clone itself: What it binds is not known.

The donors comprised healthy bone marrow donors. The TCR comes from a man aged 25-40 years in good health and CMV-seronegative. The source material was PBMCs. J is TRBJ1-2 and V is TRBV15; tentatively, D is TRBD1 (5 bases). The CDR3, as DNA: TGTGCCACCAGCAGAGATCGGGGGAGGGACTATGGCTACACCTTC. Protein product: CATSRDRGRDYGYTF.